These T cell receptor beta chains were read from a single sample in a study of beta chain features in type 1 diabetes. The table came from immunoSEQ multiplex PCR; TCRdb's copy has only in-frame clones and leaves some out. The repertoire holds 30,000 or so clones, with about 65% as singletons. The sequencing sample was made of Tregs from blood. Receptors were obtained from a woman under 40 with type 1 diabetes. Each CDR3 is given with its conserved first and last residue. The D gene is left open where the match is weak. Where a row states a size, it is once, few, many or the class of an expanded clone; other rows omit it.

j_call v_call clone_size d_call cdr3_length cdr3_nt cdr3_aa
TRBJ1-1 TRBV10-2 once - 12 TGCGCCAGCAGTGACCCGGACACTGAAGCTTTCTTT CASSDPDTEAFF
TRBJ2-7 TRBV5-4 - TRBD2 14 TGTGCCAGCAGCTTTGGACTAGCGGGAAACGAGCAGTACTTC CASSFGLAGNEQYF
TRBJ2-4 TRBV28 medium-sized TRBD1 15 TGTGCCAGCAGCCCCGGGACAGGGGCCAAAAACATTCAGTACTTC CASSPGTGAKNIQYF
TRBJ1-2 TRBV11-2 - TRBD1 14 TGTGCCAGCAGCTTAACAGGGGGAGTGTATGGCTACACCTTC CASSLTGGVYGYTF
TRBJ1-5 TRBV29-1 - TRBD1 13 TGCAGCGTTGGGGGACAGGGGAATCAGCCCCAGCATTTT CSVGGQGNQPQHF
TRBJ2-7 TRBV28 - - 13 TGTGCCAGCAGTACCCCGGGAAACGAACAGCAGTACTTC CASSTPGNEQQYF
TRBJ2-2 TRBV4-1 few TRBD1 16 TGCGCCAGCAGCCAGGCACAGGGGGCCGTCACCGGGGAGCTGTTTTTT CASSQAQGAVTGELFF
TRBJ1-2 TRBV7-9 - - 11 TGTGCCAGCAGCTTTAGCGGTTTATACACCTTC CASSFSGLYTF
TRBJ1-2 TRBV10-3 once - 13 TGTGCCATCAGGCCCGGCGGGAACTATGGCTACACCTTC CAIRPGGNYGYTF
TRBJ2-1 TRBV2 - TRBD1 13 TGTGCCAGCAAAGGGACAGAATACAATGAGCAGTTCTTC CASKGTEYNEQFF
TRBJ1-4 TRBV18 - TRBD1 16 TGTGCCAGCTCACCGACAGGGGCGGCAACTAATGAAAAACTGTTTTTT CASSPTGAATNEKLFF
TRBJ2-1 TRBV5-4 - TRBD2 14 TGTGCCAGCAACTGGGGACTAGCGCGGAATGAGCAGTTCTTC CASNWGLARNEQFF
TRBJ2-6 TRBV5-1 - - 14 TGCGCCAGCGGCGGAGAGGCTGGGGCCAACGTCCTGACTTTC CASGGEAGANVLTF
TRBJ2-3 TRBV7-2 few - 15 TGTGCCAGCAGCTTAAACGGGGGAGAGGGGGATACGCAGTATTTT CASSLNGGEGDTQYF
TRBJ2-7 TRBV11-2 - TRBD1 14 TGTGCCAGCAGCTCAGGACAGGGGGTATACGAGCAGTACTTC CASSSGQGVYEQYF
TRBJ2-1 TRBV5-1 - TRBD2 15 TGCGCCAGCAGCACAGGACTAGCGGGAGACAATGAGCAGTTCTTC CASSTGLAGDNEQFF
TRBJ2-7 TRBV5-4 - TRBD2 14 TGTGCCAGCAGCTTGGGGACTAGCGCCTACGAGCAGTACTTC CASSLGTSAYEQYF
TRBJ2-5 TRBV7-3 - TRBD2 18 TGTGCCAGCAGCTCCGGGACTAGCGGGAGAGGACTAGGGTGGACCCAGTACTTC CASSSGTSGRGLGWTQYF
TRBJ2-7 TRBV28 - - 14 TGTGCCAGCAGTTTTTCTACAGGGTGGAACGAGCAGTACTTC CASSFSTGWNEQYF
TRBJ1-2 TRBV6-4 - - 11 TGTGCCAGCAGCGCCGGGTTAGGCTACACCTTC CASSAGLGYTF
TRBJ2-1 TRBV7-9 - - 14 TGTGCCAGCAGCTTCCGGGGGACCTACAATGAGCAGTTCTTC CASSFRGTYNEQFF
TRBJ2-1 TRBV27 - TRBD2 15 TGTGCCAGCGGGGGACTAGCCAGAACCTACAATGAGCAGTTCTTC CASGGLARTYNEQFF
TRBJ1-2 TRBV2 - TRBD1 15 TGTGCCAGCAGACCAGAAACAGGGGTGATGGGCGGCTACACCTTC CASRPETGVMGGYTF
TRBJ1-3 TRBV7-2 once - 15 TGTGCCAGCAGCGCGTTCGGCCCTGGAGCAAACACCATATATTTT CASSAFGPGANTIYF
TRBJ2-7 TRBV30 - - 13 TGTGCCTGGAGTGTATTAGACGGGTACGAGCAGTACTTC CAWSVLDGYEQYF
TRBJ2-5 TRBV6-6 - - 11 TGTGCCAGCAGTTACGGCGGACGGAGGAACTTC CASSYGGRRNF
TRBJ2-2 TRBV7-9 once - 14 TGTGCCAGCAGCACACTATGGGACACCGGGGAGCTGTTTTTT CASSTLWDTGELFF
TRBJ1-5 TRBV29-1 - - 12 TGCAGCGTTGGAACAGGGAATCAGCCCCAGCATTTT CSVGTGNQPQHF
TRBJ2-5 TRBV13 few TRBD1 17 TGTGCCAGCAGCTTACTTCCGGGACAGCTAATGCCCGAGACCCAGTACTTC CASSLLPGQLMPETQYF
TRBJ2-1 TRBV11-3 - TRBD2 17 TGTGCCAGCAGCTTAAGGCTCCTAGCGGGGGAACACAATGAGCAGTTCTTC CASSLRLLAGEHNEQFF
TRBJ2-7 TRBV7-3 few TRBD2 14 TGTGCCAGCAGCTTAGCGGGAGGTACGGGCGAGCAGTACTTC CASSLAGGTGEQYF
TRBJ1-5 TRBV6-5 - TRBD1 15 TGTGCCAGCAGGCCACAGGGGGCGAGCAATCAGCCCCAGCATTTT CASRPQGASNQPQHF
TRBJ1-1 TRBV27 few TRBD1 15 TGTGCCAGCAGTTCCACCGGACAGGGAAGGGCTGAAGCTTTCTTT CASSSTGQGRAEAFF
TRBJ2-7 TRBV19 few - 13 TGTGCCAGTAGTACATCGGAGAGTTACGAGCAGTACTTC CASSTSESYEQYF
TRBJ2-3 TRBV5-1 - TRBD2 17 TGCGCCAGCAGCATTAGCGGGAGTTCGGATAGCACAGATACGCAGTATTTT CASSISGSSDSTDTQYF
TRBJ2-7 TRBV4-2 - TRBD1 16 TGTGCCAGCAGCCAAGTGTATTTCGGACAGGCCTACGAGCAGTACTTC CASSQVYFGQAYEQYF
TRBJ1-5 TRBV28 - - 16 TGTGCCAGCAGTTTGACAGTAGTATATAGCAATCAGCCCCAGCATTTT CASSLTVVYSNQPQHF